A single sample gave rise to the 23 T cell receptor beta chains below, sequenced in a study of CXCR3-negative and CXCR3-positive naive CD8 T cells. Regarding the study as a whole: CXCR3-positive naive cells carried more hydrophobic TRB CDR3s than CXCR3-negative naive cells did.

TRB cDNA libraries were made by UMI-labeled 5' RACE. TCRdb re-called the 5' RACE reads and catalogs CDR3 proteins one per entry, DNA excluded. The table lists some 8,000 distinct CDR3 sequences, with 1.5% to 2.5% in the top ten. Their antigen targets remain unknown. Material for sequencing was naive CXCR3+ CD8+ T cells from blood. Subset given: CD45RO-CCR7+CD27+CD95- naive CD8+ T cells expressing CXCR3 (TNR3+). These receptors originate from a human donor in good health. Some clones in this sample may be carry-over from other donors' samples.

The chain joins TRBV10-2 to TRBJ1-1; lacking DNA, the TRBD1 call made by TCRdb goes unchecked. CDR1 and CDR2 from the germline V gene are WSHSY and SAAADI. The CDR3 is 13 residues long. The CDR3 sequence is CASSDPGTGVAFF.

CDR3: CASTKRGHFNQPQHF. The V gene is TRBV10-1, the J gene TRBJ1-5; TCRdb's D call of TRBD1 is untestable without DNA. CDR1 and CDR2 (germline): WNHNN, SYGVQD (reference sequence). This CDR3 is built from 15 residues.

The chain uses TRBV29-1 and TRBJ2-3; TCRdb picks TRBD1, but there is no DNA to check that call. CDR1 and CDR2 from the germline V gene are SQVTM and ANQGSEA. The CDR3 spans 15 residues. CDR3 region: CSVENQGEFTDTQYF.

The rearrangement uses TRBV7-9 and TRBJ2-6; there is no DNA to check the TCRdb D call of TRBD1. The CDR3 covers 14 residues. CDR1 SEHNR and CDR2 FQNEAQ come from the germline V gene (reference sequence). The CDR3 loop is CASSTGQVLNVLTF. Looking up the rest from reference TRBV7-9 and TRBJ2-6 gives the full variable domain: DTGVSQNPRHKITKRGQNVTFRCDPISEHNRLYWYRQTLGQGPEFLTYFQNEAQLEKSRLLSDRFSAERPKGSFSTLEIQRTEQGDSAMYLCASSTGQVLNVLTFGAGSRLTVL.

This clonotype is classed as medium-sized by frequency. J is TRBJ2-2 and V is TRBV28; there is no DNA to check the TCRdb D call of TRBD2. Germline V gene data show CDR1 as MDHEN and CDR2 as SYDVKM. CDR3 length: 16 amino acids. CDR3 sequence: CASLRRTATNTGELFF.

The rearrangement links TRBV29-1 to TRBJ2-7; as DNA is missing, the TRBD1 call by TCRdb cannot be tested. The CDR3 has 13 residues. CDR1 and CDR2 from the germline V gene are SQVTM and ANQGSEA. CDR3 region: CSAVQGATYEQYF.

The chain recombines TRBV5-4 with TRBJ1-1. The germline V gene encodes CDR1 SGHNT and CDR2 YYREEE (reference sequence). CDR3 size: 12 residues. The CDR3 is CASSFLNTEAFF.

The J gene is TRBJ2-6, the V gene TRBV15. Germline assignment: CDR1 LNHNV and CDR2 YYDKDF (reference sequence). This CDR3 region has 16 residues. CDR3 protein: CATSRIPGSGANVLTF.

The chain joins TRBV5-6 to TRBJ1-1. CDR1 is SGHDT, CDR2 YYEEEE, per germline. The CDR3 is 16 residues long. The CDR3 is CASSYPAWVMNTEAFF.

V usage is TRBV29-1 and J usage is TRBJ1-1; TCRdb outputs TRBD1, but without DNA this stays unchecked. Germline CDR1 reads SQVTM; CDR2 reads ANQGSEA. CDR3 size: 12 residues. CDR3 sequence: CSAYRGGTEAFF.

This clonotype is deemed medium-sized by its frequency. The chain combines TRBV2 with TRBJ2-2; TCRdb reports TRBD1, a call that lacks DNA to check it against. This CDR3 region has 14 residues. From germline, CDR1 is SNHLY and CDR2 FYNNEI. The CDR3 loop reads CASNYQDRAGELFF.

This clonotype shows up as medium-sized by frequency. This chain uses TRBV5-1 with TRBJ1-1; the TRBD1 assignment by TCRdb is unverifiable without DNA. The length of the CDR3 is 16 residues. CDR1 is SGHRS, CDR2 YFSETQ, per germline. The CDR3 here is CASSLNSTGVNTEAFF.

This clonotype shows up as medium-sized (0.01 to 0.1%) by frequency. The genes are TRBV7-6 and TRBJ2-5; TCRdb's D call, TRBD1, is unchecked because there is no DNA. The CDR3 totals 15 residues. Germline lookup yields CDR1 SGHVS and CDR2 FNYEAQ. Here the CDR3 reads CASSRRGRVRETQYF.

The V call is TRBV11-2, the J call TRBJ2-5; lacking DNA, the TRBD1 call made by TCRdb goes unchecked. This CDR3 spans 14 amino acids. Germline CDR1 SGHAT, CDR2 FQNNGV. The CDR3 here is CASSHPGYGETQYF.

The chain is built from TRBV11-1 and TRBJ1-5. Germline CDR1 SGHAT, CDR2 FQDESV (reference sequence). This CDR3 is 14 amino acids long. This CDR3 reads CASSLEPGYQPQHF. The variable domain in full, with the rest retrieved from reference TRBV11-1 and TRBJ1-5, is EAEVAQSPRYKITEKSQAVAFWCDPISGHATLYWYRQILGQGPELLVQFQDESVVDDSQLPKDRFSAERLKGVDSTLKIQPAELGDSAMYLCASSLEPGYQPQHFGDGTRLSIL.

V is TRBV20-1 and J is TRBJ1-2; TCRdb's D call of TRBD1 is untestable without DNA. CDR1 and CDR2 from the germline V gene are DFQATT and SNEGSKA (reference sequence). The CDR3 is 13 amino acids. The CDR3 is CSARDRGNYGYTF.

This clonotype is called medium-sized (0.01 to 0.1%) based on its frequency. The chain carries TRBV7-9 and TRBJ2-1; TCRdb selects TRBD2, and the lack of DNA leaves this call unchecked. The germline gives CDR1 SEHNR, CDR2 FQNEAQ (reference sequence). The CDR3 is 15 amino acids. CDR3: CASSSGVSGSYEQFF.

The V gene is TRBV29-1, the J gene TRBJ2-7; TCRdb selects TRBD1, and the lack of DNA leaves this call unchecked. Looked up from germline, CDR1 is SQVTM and CDR2 is ANQGSEA. The CDR3 totals 18 residues. CDR3: CSVTGTGYSNDHYYEQYF.

This chain's CDR3 is CSVESTRFGNSYEQYF. The V call is TRBV29-1, the J call TRBJ2-7; without DNA, the TCRdb call of TRBD2 cannot be checked. There are 16 residues in the CDR3. Germline-derived CDR1 and CDR2 are SQVTM and ANQGSEA.

The chain employs TRBV9 and TRBJ2-1; TCRdb lists TRBD2, though no DNA is available to test this call. This CDR3 is built from 15 residues. In germline, CDR1 is SGDLS, CDR2 YYNGEE. The chain's CDR3 is CASSVRTSSDNEQFF.

The V call is TRBV5-1, the J call TRBJ1-6. Germline CDR1 and CDR2: SGHRS and YFSETQ. The CDR3 totals 16 residues. The CDR3 region is CASSLALGYDNSPLHF.

The chain is built from TRBV2 and TRBJ2-7; there is no DNA to check the TCRdb D call of TRBD2. This CDR3 has 15 amino acids. The germline CDR1 and CDR2 sequences are SNHLY and FYNNEI. The CDR3 protein is CASRGTSASSYEQYF.

The chain couples TRBV3-1 to TRBJ2-3; the D gene TCRdb calls, TRBD1, cannot be checked with no DNA. CDR1 and CDR2 from the germline V gene are LGHDT and YNNKEL (reference sequence). CDR3 length: 15 amino acids. The CDR3 reads CASHLPGGYTDTQYF.